The present T cell receptor (beta chain) was sequenced within a study of T cell responses to AZD1222 COVID-19 vaccine. To note about this clone: Its antigen is still unknown.

There are 15 residues in the CDR3. J lost 4 bases, V lost 5 bases, and 8 bases had no gene match. The germline V gene encodes CDR1 LNHDA and CDR2 SQIVND (reference sequence). Assay: immunoSEQ multiplex PCR; the TCRdb copy retains only in-frame clones and omits some. This repertoire shows more than 110,000 clones, roughly 91% found once; its top ten account for 3% to 3.5%. Study-level points and caveats: Clonal diversity may have been underestimated, and the donors were mostly white British, with more females than males. Along spike, vaccine-associated CD4 TCRs were found throughout, with dominance at 160-218 and 743-854. Repertoires were collected only later (after the peak T cell response had occurred).

The gene calls are TRBV19 and TRBJ2-5, with 9 nucleotides matching TRBD1. This material consisted of peripheral blood, taken 28 days after the second AZD1222 dose. The receptor was derived from an adult who received the AZD1222 COVID-19 vaccine. The CDR3 here is CASSPGQGSGETQYF. Written as DNA, the CDR3 is TGTGCCAGTAGTCCCGGACAGGGGAGTGGAGAGACCCAGTACTTC.